This entry describes one T cell receptor (beta chain). This CDR3 has 13 amino acids. V lost 1 base and J 5 bases, leaving 6 bases between the germline ends. Germline CDR1 is SGDLS and CDR2 is YYNGEE. Produced via immunoSEQ multiplex PCR; TCRdb's table is partial and in-frame only. Of approximately 320,000 clones in the sample, approximately 79% were seen once. The data are from a study of shared clonotypes between healthy human individuals. This receptor was identified in a man aged 25 to 45 in good health. The chain uses TRBV9 and TRBJ2-2, with D hard to call. Sequencing used memory CD4+ T cells sorted from blood. Sample subset: CD45RA-negative fraction. CDR3 sequence reads: CASSVIFTGELFF. The CDR3 DNA sequence: TGTGCCAGCAGCGTAATCTTTACCGGGGAGCTGTTTTTT.